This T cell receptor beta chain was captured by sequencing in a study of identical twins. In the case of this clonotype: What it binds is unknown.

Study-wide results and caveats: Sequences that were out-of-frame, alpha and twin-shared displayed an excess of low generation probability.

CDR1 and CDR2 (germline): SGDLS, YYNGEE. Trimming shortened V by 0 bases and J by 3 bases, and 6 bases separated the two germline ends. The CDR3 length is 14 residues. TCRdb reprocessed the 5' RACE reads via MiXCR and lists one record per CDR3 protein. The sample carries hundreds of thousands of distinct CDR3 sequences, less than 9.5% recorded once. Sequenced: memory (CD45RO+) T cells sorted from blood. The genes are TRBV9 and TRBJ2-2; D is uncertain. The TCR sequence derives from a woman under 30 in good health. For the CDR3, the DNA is TGTGCCAGCAGCGTAGAGGAGTACACCGGGGAGCTGTTTTTT. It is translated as CASSVEEYTGELFF.